The rows below give T cell receptor beta chains drawn from one sample of a study of regulatory T cells in long-lasting Graves disease. TCRdb used MiXCR to reprocess the multiplex PCR reads, holding one entry per CDR3 protein. The table has 310,000 or so distinct CDR3 sequences, 22% seen once. The input for sequencing was peripheral blood mononuclear cells (PBMCs), taken when the disease was refractory, from a patient treated with antithyroid drugs. The receptors shown here come from a female donor with Graves disease. Each CDR3 is given with its conserved first and last residue. Each record gives: CDR3 length, clone size, V gene, D gene, J gene, CDR3 protein, CDR3 DNA. The D gene is left open where the match is weak. Part of the rows lack a size; the others show once, few, many or a class for expanded clones.

length: 20; size: .; V: TRBV30; D: .; J: TRBJ2-6; CDR3: CAWSVIVLGAGDSGANVLTF; DNA: TGTGCCTGGAGTGTAATTGTTCTGGGCGCAGGGGACTCTGGGGCCAACGTCCTGACTTTC
length: 13; size: .; V: TRBV18; D: .; J: TRBJ2-1; CDR3: CASSPPSDGEQFF; DNA: TGTGCCAGCTCACCACCGAGTGACGGTGAGCAGTTCTTC
length: 16; size: many; V: TRBV11-2; D: .; J: TRBJ2-5; CDR3: CASSSWRTEVGETQYF; DNA: TGTGCCAGCAGCTCCTGGCGGACGGAGGTGGGAGAGACCCAGTACTTC
length: 15; size: many; V: TRBV2; D: .; J: TRBJ1-5; CDR3: CASSEANGVNQPQHF; DNA: TGTGCCAGCAGTGAAGCCAACGGGGTCAATCAGCCCCAGCATTTT
length: 14; size: .; V: TRBV7-9; D: .; J: TRBJ2-3; CDR3: CASSTRQGGDTQYF; DNA: TGTGCCAGCAGCACACGACAGGGAGGCGATACGCAGTATTTT
length: 16; size: once; V: TRBV7-9; D: .; J: TRBJ1-1; CDR3: CASSLLLGAQSTEAFF; DNA: TGTGCCAGCAGCTTACTCCTGGGGGCGCAGAGCACTGAAGCTTTCTTT
length: 14; size: many; V: TRBV6-1; D: .; J: TRBJ1-2; CDR3: CASKEVGENYGYTF; DNA: TGTGCCAGCAAGGAGGTGGGGGAAAACTATGGCTACACCTTC
length: 16; size: .; V: TRBV20-1; D: TRBD1; J: TRBJ2-1; CDR3: CSARARTGEFYNEQFF; DNA: TGCAGTGCTAGAGCCCGGACAGGGGAGTTCTACAATGAGCAGTTCTTC
length: 12; size: .; V: TRBV20-1; D: .; J: TRBJ1-1; CDR3: CSARVRGTEAFF; DNA: TGCAGTGCTAGAGTAAGAGGGACTGAAGCTTTCTTT
length: 14; size: .; V: TRBV19; D: .; J: TRBJ2-7; CDR3: CASSRTPTAYEQYF; DNA: TGTGCCAGTAGTAGAACCCCAACCGCCTACGAGCAGTACTTC
length: 17; size: many; V: TRBV29-1; D: TRBD1; J: TRBJ1-1; CDR3: CSTGLGGTGASNTEAFF; DNA: TGCAGCACAGGACTAGGCGGGACAGGGGCATCGAACACTGAAGCTTTCTTT
length: 15; size: .; V: TRBV6-5; D: .; J: TRBJ2-5; CDR3: CASSYIEGRFETQYF; DNA: TGTGCCAGCAGTTACATAGAGGGACGATTTGAGACCCAGTACTTC
length: 12; size: many; V: TRBV6-1; D: .; J: TRBJ2-7; CDR3: CASRQENYEQYF; DNA: TGTGCCAGCAGACAGGAAAATTACGAGCAGTACTTC
length: 13; size: few; V: TRBV6-1; D: .; J: TRBJ2-7; CDR3: CASRQVDSYEQYF; DNA: TGTGCCAGCAGACAAGTGGACAGCTACGAGCAGTACTTC
length: 14; size: .; V: TRBV10-3; D: .; J: TRBJ1-4; CDR3: CAIRDSTTNEKLFF; DNA: TGTGCCATCAGGGACAGTACAACTAATGAAAAACTGTTTTTT
length: 13; size: .; V: TRBV5-6; D: TRBD2; J: TRBJ2-7; CDR3: CASSRLAGDEQYF; DNA: TGTGCCAGCAGCCGACTAGCGGGGGACGAGCAGTACTTC
length: 14; size: few; V: TRBV28; D: TRBD2; J: TRBJ2-7; CDR3: CASRTGASGNIPHF; DNA: TGTGCCAGCAGGACCGGGGCTAGCGGGAATATTCCCCACTTC
length: 15; size: few; V: TRBV5-1; D: .; J: TRBJ2-6; CDR3: CASSLSSPGANVLTF; DNA: TGCGCCAGCAGCTTGTCCTCGCCTGGGGCCAACGTCCTGACTTTC
length: 16; size: .; V: TRBV6-1; D: TRBD2; J: TRBJ2-2; CDR3: CASRGLAGAYTGELFF; DNA: TGTGCCAGCAGAGGCCTAGCGGGAGCTTACACCGGGGAGCTGTTTTTT
length: 13; size: .; V: TRBV5-5; D: .; J: TRBJ2-2; CDR3: CASSIVPAGELFF; DNA: TGTGCCAGCAGCATTGTACCGGCCGGGGAGCTGTTTTTT
length: 15; size: many; V: TRBV11-2; D: TRBD2; J: TRBJ2-5; CDR3: CASSSSGRAVETQYF; DNA: TGTGCCAGCAGCTCTAGCGGGAGGGCCGTGGAGACCCAGTACTTC
length: 15; size: .; V: TRBV6-5; D: .; J: TRBJ1-5; CDR3: CASSYSRWVLQPQHF; DNA: TGTGCCAGCAGTTACTCGAGATGGGTCCTTCAGCCCCAGCATTTT
length: 16; size: .; V: TRBV7-8; D: TRBD2; J: TRBJ2-5; CDR3: CASSPRLGLAGETQYF; DNA: TGTGCCAGCAGCCCCCGGTTGGGACTAGCCGGGGAGACCCAGTACTTC
length: 11; size: .; V: TRBV6-9; D: .; J: TRBJ2-7; CDR3: CASGGGVEQYF; DNA: TGTGCCAGCGGCGGTGGGGTTGAGCAGTACTTC
length: 17; size: .; V: TRBV4-3; D: .; J: TRBJ2-2; CDR3: CASSQDLRVTHPRELFF; DNA: TGCGCCAGCAGCCAAGATTTGCGGGTAACCCACCCCCGGGAGCTGTTTTTT
length: 13; size: .; V: TRBV11-3; D: .; J: TRBJ2-7; CDR3: CASSPQVGAEQYF; DNA: TGTGCCAGCAGCCCCCAGGTAGGGGCCGAGCAGTACTTC
length: 14; size: few; V: TRBV5-6; D: TRBD2; J: TRBJ2-2; CDR3: CASSRGSSTGELFF; DNA: TGTGCCAGCAGCCGCGGGAGTTCCACCGGGGAGCTGTTTTTT
length: 16; size: many; V: TRBV27; D: .; J: TRBJ1-1; CDR3: CASSLAGDLMNTEAFF; DNA: TGTGCCAGCAGTTTAGCAGGGGATCTAATGAACACTGAAGCTTTCTTT
length: 15; size: .; V: TRBV9; D: TRBD2; J: TRBJ2-7; CDR3: CASSKEVGLAGEQYF; DNA: TGTGCCAGCAGTAAGGAAGTGGGACTAGCGGGGGAGCAGTACTTC
length: 14; size: .; V: TRBV28; D: .; J: TRBJ2-3; CDR3: CASSSQASSDTQYF; DNA: TGTGCCAGCAGTTCCCAGGCCTCCTCCGATACGCAGTATTTT
length: 11; size: few; V: TRBV27; D: .; J: TRBJ2-7; CDR3: CASSPGIEQYF; DNA: TGTGCCAGCAGTCCAGGGATCGAGCAGTACTTC
length: 14; size: .; V: TRBV30; D: TRBD1; J: TRBJ2-4; CDR3: CAWSVQGGANIQYF; DNA: TGTGCCTGGAGTGTACAAGGGGGCGCTAACATTCAGTACTTC
length: 16; size: many; V: TRBV28; D: TRBD1; J: TRBJ1-5; CDR3: CASRNPTGSRGQPQHF; DNA: TGTGCCAGCAGAAATCCGACAGGGTCCAGGGGTCAGCCCCAGCATTTT
length: 14; size: .; V: TRBV20-1; D: .; J: TRBJ1-6; CDR3: CSARDPAQNSPLHF; DNA: TGCAGTGCTAGAGATCCGGCCCAGAATTCACCCCTCCACTTT
length: 14; size: .; V: TRBV29-1; D: .; J: TRBJ2-7; CDR3: CSVGGDRSSLEQYF; DNA: TGCAGCGTGGGGGGTGACAGGTCCAGTCTCGAGCAGTACTTC
length: 14; size: .; V: TRBV30; D: .; J: TRBJ1-2; CDR3: CAWSLGGQDYGYTF; DNA: TGTGCCTGGAGTCTTGGAGGGCAGGACTATGGCTACACCTTC
length: 14; size: few; V: TRBV6-1; D: .; J: TRBJ1-5; CDR3: CASSRPEQDQPQHF; DNA: TGTGCCAGCAGTAGACCCGAACAAGATCAGCCCCAGCATTTT
length: 14; size: .; V: TRBV11-2; D: TRBD1; J: TRBJ2-7; CDR3: CASSLVGTGNEQYF; DNA: TGTGCCAGCAGCTTAGTAGGGACAGGGAACGAGCAGTACTTC
length: 15; size: many; V: TRBV7-9; D: .; J: TRBJ2-7; CDR3: CASSPYYGEPYEQYF; DNA: TGTGCCAGCAGCCCATACTACGGGGAGCCCTACGAGCAGTACTTC
length: 14; size: few; V: TRBV30; D: TRBD1; J: TRBJ1-2; CDR3: CAWSAGRGLDGYTF; DNA: TGTGCCTGGAGTGCGGGCAGGGGGCTGGATGGCTACACCTTC
length: 14; size: .; V: TRBV27; D: .; J: TRBJ1-5; CDR3: CASSLIQGNQPQHF; DNA: TGTGCCAGCAGTTTAATACAGGGAAATCAGCCCCAGCATTTT
length: 13; size: many; V: TRBV12-3/TRBV12-4; D: .; J: TRBJ1-4; CDR3: CASSFSQSEKLFF; DNA: TGTGCCAGCAGTTTTTCACAGAGCGAAAAACTGTTTTTT
length: 15; size: few; V: TRBV5-1; D: TRBD1; J: TRBJ2-5; CDR3: CASSLGGQGEETQYF; DNA: TGCGCCAGCAGCTTGGGGGGACAGGGGGAAGAGACCCAGTACTTC
length: 16; size: few; V: TRBV11-2; D: TRBD2; J: TRBJ2-3; CDR3: CASSLRLAGATDTQYF; DNA: TGTGCCAGCAGCTTAAGACTAGCGGGAGCCACAGATACGCAGTATTTT
length: 12; size: few; V: TRBV28; D: TRBD1; J: TRBJ1-2; CDR3: CASGDRLYGYTF; DNA: TGTGCCAGCGGGGACAGACTATATGGCTACACCTTC
length: 10; size: many; V: TRBV11-2; D: .; J: TRBJ2-1; CDR3: CASSHNEQFF; DNA: TGTGCCAGCAGCCATAATGAGCAGTTCTTC
length: 14; size: many; V: TRBV20-1; D: TRBD2; J: TRBJ2-7; CDR3: CSAQRDPSSYEQYF; DNA: TGCAGTGCGCAGCGGGATCCAAGCTCCTACGAGCAGTACTTC
length: 16; size: few; V: TRBV5-1; D: TRBD2; J: TRBJ2-2; CDR3: CASSEFGLAGTKELFF; DNA: TGCGCCAGCAGTGAGTTTGGACTAGCGGGTACCAAGGAGCTGTTTTTT
length: 15; size: .; V: TRBV11-2; D: TRBD1; J: TRBJ2-7; CDR3: CASSSPGQAPYEQYF; DNA: TGTGCCAGCAGCTCTCCGGGACAGGCCCCCTACGAGCAGTACTTC